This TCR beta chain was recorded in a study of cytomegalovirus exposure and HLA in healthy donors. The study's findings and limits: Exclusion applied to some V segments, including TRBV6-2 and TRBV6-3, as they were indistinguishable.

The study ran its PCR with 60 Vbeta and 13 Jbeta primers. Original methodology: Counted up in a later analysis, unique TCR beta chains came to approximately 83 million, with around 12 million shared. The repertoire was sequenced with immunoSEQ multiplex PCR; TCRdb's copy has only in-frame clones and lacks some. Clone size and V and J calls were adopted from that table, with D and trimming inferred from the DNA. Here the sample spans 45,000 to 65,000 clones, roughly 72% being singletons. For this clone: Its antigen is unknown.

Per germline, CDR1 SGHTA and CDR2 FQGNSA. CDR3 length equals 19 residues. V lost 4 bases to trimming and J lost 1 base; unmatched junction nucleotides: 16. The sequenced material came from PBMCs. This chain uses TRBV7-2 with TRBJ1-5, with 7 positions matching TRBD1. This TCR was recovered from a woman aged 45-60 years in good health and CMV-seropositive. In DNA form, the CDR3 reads TGTGCCAGCAGCTCCCCGGCGGGACAGCCAGAATGGAGCAATCAGCCCCAGCATTTT. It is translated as CASSSPAGQPEWSNQPQHF.